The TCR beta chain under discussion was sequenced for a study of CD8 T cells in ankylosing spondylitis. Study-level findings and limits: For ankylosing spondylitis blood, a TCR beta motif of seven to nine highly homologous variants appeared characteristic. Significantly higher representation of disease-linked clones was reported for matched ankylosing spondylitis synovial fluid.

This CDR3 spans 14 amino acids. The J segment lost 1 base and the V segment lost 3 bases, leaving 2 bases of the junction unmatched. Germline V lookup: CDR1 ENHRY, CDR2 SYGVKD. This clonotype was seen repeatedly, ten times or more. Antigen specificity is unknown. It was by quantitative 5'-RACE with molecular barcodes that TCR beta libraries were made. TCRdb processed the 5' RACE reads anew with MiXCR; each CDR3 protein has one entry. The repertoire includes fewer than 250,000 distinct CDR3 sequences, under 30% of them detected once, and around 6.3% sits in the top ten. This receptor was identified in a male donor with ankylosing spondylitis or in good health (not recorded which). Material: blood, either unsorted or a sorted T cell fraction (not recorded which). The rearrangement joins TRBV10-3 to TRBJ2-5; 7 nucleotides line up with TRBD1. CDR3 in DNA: TGTGCCATCAGTGAAAGGGGGCCCCAAGAGACCCAGTACTTC. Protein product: CAISERGPQETQYF.